These T cell receptor beta chains were read from a single sample in a study of response to subunit inactivated influenza vaccine. TCRdb passed the RT-PCR reads through MiXCR, listing each CDR3 protein once. This sample yields roughly 570,000 distinct CDR3 sequences, of which over 10% are seen a single time; around 14% belongs to the top ten. Sample: PBMCs from blood, taken roughly 47 days after vaccination. The receptors derive from a man aged 45 to 65 who received an inactivated influenza vaccine. Each CDR3 is given with its conserved first and last residue. A D gene is named only where the DNA matches it firmly. Clone size is shown for a subset of rows, as once, few, many or a class of expanded clone.

j_call	clone_size	d_call	v_call	cdr3_aa	cdr3_nt
TRBJ2-7	.	.	TRBV7-2	CASSGRDISYEQYF	TGTGCCAGCAGCGGCCGGGACATATCCTACGAGCAGTACTTC
TRBJ1-1	.	TRBD1	TRBV6-5	CASSYPLDRGRPMNTEAFF	TGTGCCAGCAGTTACCCCCTAGACAGGGGTCGACCAATGAACACTGAAGCTTTCTTT
TRBJ2-3	few	.	TRBV4-2	CASSQARRGHF	TGTGCCAGCAGCCAAGCGAGAAGAGGGCATTTT
TRBJ1-4	many	TRBD1	TRBV4-1	CASSHSGTGDEKLFF	TGCGCCAGCAGCCATTCCGGGACAGGCGATGAAAAACTGTTTTTT
TRBJ1-1	few	.	TRBV20-1	CSGLQGNTEAFF	TGCAGTGGCCTGCAGGGGAACACTGAAGCTTTCTTT
TRBJ2-7	many	.	TRBV5-1	CASSPGGSLYEQYF	TGCGCCAGCAGCCCTGGGGGCAGTCTCTACGAGCAGTACTTC
TRBJ2-7	.	.	TRBV20-1	CSARLPSENLNSWASYEQYF	TGCAGTGCTAGACTACCCAGCGAGAATCTCAATAGCTGGGCCAGCTACGAGCAGTACTTC
TRBJ1-1	few	.	TRBV12-3/TRBV12-4	CASSQRRDGEAFF	TGTGCCAGCAGCCAACGCCGGGACGGAGAAGCTTTCTTT
TRBJ2-7	.	.	TRBV20-1	CSAAPKAYEQYF	TGCAGTGCTGCCCCCAAGGCCTACGAGCAGTACTTC
TRBJ1-4	.	.	TRBV9	CASSPREGVNEKLFF	TGTGCCAGCAGCCCCCGAGAGGGAGTCAATGAAAAACTGTTTTTT
TRBJ1-1	many	.	TRBV12-3/TRBV12-4	CASSLTQGLEAFF	TGTGCCAGCAGTTTAACTCAGGGTTTAGAAGCTTTCTTT
TRBJ2-5	many	TRBD1	TRBV7-2	CASSQQGSQETQYF	TGTGCCAGCAGCCAACAGGGGTCCCAAGAGACCCAGTACTTC
TRBJ2-7	.	.	TRBV10-3	CAIKGGGEQYF	TGTGCCATCAAAGGAGGCGGCGAGCAGTACTTC
TRBJ1-2	.	TRBD1	TRBV28	CASRNIRGSGYTF	TGTGCCAGCAGAAACATCAGGGGGAGCGGCTACACCTTC
TRBJ2-3	.	.	TRBV7-9	CASSLWGGGSTDTQYF	TGTGCCAGCAGCTTATGGGGGGGCGGAAGCACAGATACGCAGTATTTT
TRBJ1-3	.	.	TRBV20-1	CSASSGRSGNTIYF	TGCAGTGCTAGTTCAGGCAGGAGTGGAAACACCATATATTTT
TRBJ2-1	many	TRBD1	TRBV20-1	CSARDATGGSYNEQFF	TGCAGTGCTAGAGACGCGACAGGGGGCTCCTACAATGAGCAGTTCTTC
TRBJ2-7	few	TRBD2	TRBV12-3/TRBV12-4	CASSASGSRTSYEQYF	TGTGCCAGCAGTGCTAGCGGGAGTCGAACGTCCTACGAGCAGTACTTC
TRBJ2-3	few	.	TRBV15	CATTGTPFDTQYF	TGTGCCACCACCGGGACACCTTTCGATACGCAGTATTTT
TRBJ2-2	.	.	TRBV7-9	CASSSPGPGRNTGELFF	TGTGCCAGCAGCTCCCCGGGGCCCGGGAGGAACACCGGGGAGCTGTTTTTT
TRBJ1-1	.	TRBD1	TRBV28	CASSRDSQGSNTEAFF	TGTGCCAGCAGTCGAGACTCACAGGGGTCAAACACTGAAGCTTTCTTT
TRBJ2-7	.	.	TRBV7-8	CASSLSLMGQATYEQYF	TGTGCCAGCAGCTTAAGTCTTATGGGGCAGGCCACCTACGAGCAGTACTTC
TRBJ1-1	.	.	TRBV20-1	CSATAGWRDTEAFF	TGCAGTGCTACAGCAGGGTGGCGTGACACTGAAGCTTTCTTT
TRBJ2-5	.	TRBD2	TRBV7-9	CASTLLAGGPEETQYF	TGTGCCAGCACCCTACTAGCGGGGGGGCCGGAAGAGACCCAGTACTTC
TRBJ2-7	.	.	TRBV6-5	CASTGTDYEQYF	TGTGCCAGCACCGGGACGGACTACGAGCAGTACTTC
TRBJ2-3	.	TRBD2	TRBV5-1	CASSLGLAGVPLSTDTQYF	TGCGCCAGCAGCTTGGGCCTAGCGGGAGTGCCCCTGAGCACAGATACGCAGTATTTT
TRBJ2-3	few	.	TRBV4-2	CASSASGGVRTDTQYF	TGTGCCAGCAGCGCAAGTGGCGGGGTGCGCACAGATACGCAGTATTTT
TRBJ2-1	.	TRBD2	TRBV6-4	CASSGTPPSGGRNEQFF	TGTGCCAGCAGTGGAACCCCCCCTAGCGGGGGACGGAATGAGCAGTTCTTC
TRBJ2-2	many	.	TRBV24-1	CATEGGTGELFF	TGTGCCACCGAAGGGGGGACCGGGGAGCTGTTTTTT
TRBJ2-2	.	TRBD1	TRBV28	CASTLTGGDPGELFF	TGTGCCAGCACCTTGACAGGGGGAGATCCCGGGGAGCTGTTTTTT
TRBJ2-7	many	TRBD2	TRBV5-5	CASSLAPGTTYEQYF	TGTGCCAGCAGCTTGGCCCCCGGGACTACCTACGAGCAGTACTTC
TRBJ2-2	.	.	TRBV4-1	CASSQDPGQGLNGELFF	TGCGCCAGCAGCCAAGATCCCGGACAGGGACTAAACGGGGAGCTGTTTTTT
TRBJ1-5	many	.	TRBV20-1	CSAIRGGNQPQHF	TGCAGTGCTATAAGGGGGGGAAATCAGCCCCAGCATTTT
TRBJ2-1	.	TRBD2	TRBV11-2	CASSLMSGGYNEQFF	TGTGCCAGCAGCTTAATGTCGGGAGGGTACAATGAGCAGTTCTTC
TRBJ1-6	many	.	TRBV28	CASSLHNRIFNSPLHF	TGTGCCAGCAGTTTACATAATCGGATCTTCAATTCACCCCTCCACTTT
TRBJ2-2	.	TRBD1	TRBV6-1	CASSVGQGPITGELFF	TGTGCCAGCAGTGTCGGACAGGGGCCGATCACCGGGGAGCTGTTTTTT
TRBJ2-3	.	TRBD2	TRBV6-5	CASSYRGTSRTDTQYF	TGTGCCAGCAGTTATCGGGGGACTAGCCGCACAGATACGCAGTATTTT
TRBJ2-4	few	TRBD1	TRBV29-1	CSALQGARSKNIQYF	TGCAGCGCACTACAGGGGGCAAGATCCAAAAACATTCAGTACTTC
TRBJ2-3	few	.	TRBV20-1	CSASPSVLTDTQYF	TGCAGTGCTTCGCCTAGCGTTCTCACAGATACGCAGTATTTT
TRBJ1-2	many	TRBD1	TRBV7-9	CASSLGTGLFGDYGYTF	TGTGCCAGCAGCTTAGGGACAGGGCTCTTCGGTGACTATGGCTACACCTTC
TRBJ1-1	.	.	TRBV7-9	CASSPALGLEAFF	TGTGCCAGCAGCCCCGCGTTAGGGCTCGAAGCTTTCTTT
TRBJ2-5	few	TRBD1	TRBV3-1	CASSQDGTGLQETQYF	TGTGCCAGCAGCCAAGACGGGACAGGGCTCCAAGAGACCCAGTACTTC
TRBJ1-2	few	.	TRBV20-1	CSARDRKQDSPHYGYTF	TGCAGTGCTAGAGATAGGAAACAGGACTCACCCCACTATGGCTACACCTTC
TRBJ1-1	many	.	TRBV4-3	CASSQVAGLNTEAFF	TGCGCCAGCAGCCAAGTTGCGGGATTGAACACTGAAGCTTTCTTT
TRBJ2-3	many	.	TRBV7-7	CASSLGVNADTQYF	TGTGCTAGCAGCTTAGGTGTGAACGCAGATACGCAGTATTTT
TRBJ2-7	.	TRBD2	TRBV10-3	CAIRETGTSVAYEQYF	TGTGCCATCAGGGAGACCGGGACTAGCGTTGCCTACGAGCAGTACTTC
TRBJ1-1	few	.	TRBV7-9	CASSLGMSEAFF	TGTGCCAGCAGCTTAGGTATGTCTGAAGCTTTCTTT
TRBJ2-1	few	.	TRBV2	CASSEEVISYNEQFF	TGTGCCAGCAGTGAGGAGGTGATCTCCTACAATGAGCAGTTCTTC
TRBJ1-5	many	TRBD1	TRBV30	CAWTGGGNQPQHF	TGTGCCTGGACAGGGGGTGGCAATCAGCCCCAGCATTTT
TRBJ2-1	few	TRBD2	TRBV27	CASSLDASGGNEQFF	TGTGCCAGCAGTTTAGATGCTAGCGGGGGCAATGAGCAGTTCTTC
TRBJ2-3	.	.	TRBV7-9	CASSTQASGSTDTQYF	TGTGCCAGCAGCACCCAAGCCAGCGGGAGCACAGATACGCAGTATTTT
TRBJ2-7	.	TRBD1	TRBV24-1	CATSDPGQGSAEQYF	TGTGCCACCAGTGATCCGGGACAGGGCTCCGCTGAGCAGTACTTC
TRBJ1-6	few	.	TRBV6-5	CASSYAPSSYNSPLHF	TGTGCCAGCAGTTACGCACCGAGCTCCTATAATTCACCCCTCCACTTT
TRBJ2-1	few	.	TRBV5-1	CASSLGRDYEQFF	TGCGCCAGCAGCTTGGGTCGGGACTATGAGCAGTTCTTC
TRBJ2-4	.	.	TRBV4-2	CASSQPRGGGNIQYF	TGTGCCAGCTCCCAGCCCCGGGGAGGGGGGAACATTCAGTACTTC
TRBJ1-2	.	TRBD1	TRBV5-6	CASRFWGTDTYGYTF	TGTGCCAGCAGGTTTTGGGGGACAGATACGTATGGCTACACCTTC
TRBJ1-1	many	.	TRBV6-1	CASSPSLNTEAFF	TGTGCCAGCAGTCCATCCTTGAACACTGAAGCTTTCTTT
TRBJ2-4	few	TRBD1	TRBV10-2	CASSEWGQGLAKNIQYF	TGCGCCAGCAGTGAGTGGGGACAGGGACTAGCCAAAAACATTCAGTACTTC
TRBJ2-1	.	.	TRBV9	CASSVSALRAVYNEQFF	TGTGCCAGCAGCGTATCGGCGTTGAGAGCTGTCTACAATGAGCAGTTCTTC
TRBJ2-1	few	.	TRBV25-1	CASSVISNEQFF	TGTGCCAGCAGTGTAATTTCCAATGAGCAGTTCTTC